The T cell receptor (beta chain) under discussion was sequenced for a study of blood T cell repertoires in COVID-19. Study details: The samples span acute and convalescent COVID-19 from the United States, Italy and Spain. Nucleic acid was either cDNA or gDNA, and it came from T cells, B-cell-depleted T cells, or PBMCs.

Authors' data handling: Amplification with reference gene primers provided the estimates of nucleated cell counts. Sequencing was performed with immunoSEQ multiplex PCR; in TCRdb, only in-frame clones are kept and a portion is missing. V and J calls and clone size are as listed in that table; D and trimming were resolved from the DNA. The data hold 70,000 to 85,000 clones, with 80% to 90% observed a single time. CDR3 length: 13 amino acids. Trimming cost V 6 bases and J 3 bases, with 12 bases left between them. The germline V gene has CDR1 MDHEN and CDR2 SYDVKM. Source material: peripheral blood. The rearrangement uses TRBV28 and TRBJ2-7; no reliable D call. This TCR was sampled from a man aged 80 or over with active or convalescent COVID-19. CDR3 residues: CASRLGRHYEQYF. The CDR3 coding sequence is TGTGCCAGCAGGTTAGGGCGCCACTACGAGCAGTACTTC.